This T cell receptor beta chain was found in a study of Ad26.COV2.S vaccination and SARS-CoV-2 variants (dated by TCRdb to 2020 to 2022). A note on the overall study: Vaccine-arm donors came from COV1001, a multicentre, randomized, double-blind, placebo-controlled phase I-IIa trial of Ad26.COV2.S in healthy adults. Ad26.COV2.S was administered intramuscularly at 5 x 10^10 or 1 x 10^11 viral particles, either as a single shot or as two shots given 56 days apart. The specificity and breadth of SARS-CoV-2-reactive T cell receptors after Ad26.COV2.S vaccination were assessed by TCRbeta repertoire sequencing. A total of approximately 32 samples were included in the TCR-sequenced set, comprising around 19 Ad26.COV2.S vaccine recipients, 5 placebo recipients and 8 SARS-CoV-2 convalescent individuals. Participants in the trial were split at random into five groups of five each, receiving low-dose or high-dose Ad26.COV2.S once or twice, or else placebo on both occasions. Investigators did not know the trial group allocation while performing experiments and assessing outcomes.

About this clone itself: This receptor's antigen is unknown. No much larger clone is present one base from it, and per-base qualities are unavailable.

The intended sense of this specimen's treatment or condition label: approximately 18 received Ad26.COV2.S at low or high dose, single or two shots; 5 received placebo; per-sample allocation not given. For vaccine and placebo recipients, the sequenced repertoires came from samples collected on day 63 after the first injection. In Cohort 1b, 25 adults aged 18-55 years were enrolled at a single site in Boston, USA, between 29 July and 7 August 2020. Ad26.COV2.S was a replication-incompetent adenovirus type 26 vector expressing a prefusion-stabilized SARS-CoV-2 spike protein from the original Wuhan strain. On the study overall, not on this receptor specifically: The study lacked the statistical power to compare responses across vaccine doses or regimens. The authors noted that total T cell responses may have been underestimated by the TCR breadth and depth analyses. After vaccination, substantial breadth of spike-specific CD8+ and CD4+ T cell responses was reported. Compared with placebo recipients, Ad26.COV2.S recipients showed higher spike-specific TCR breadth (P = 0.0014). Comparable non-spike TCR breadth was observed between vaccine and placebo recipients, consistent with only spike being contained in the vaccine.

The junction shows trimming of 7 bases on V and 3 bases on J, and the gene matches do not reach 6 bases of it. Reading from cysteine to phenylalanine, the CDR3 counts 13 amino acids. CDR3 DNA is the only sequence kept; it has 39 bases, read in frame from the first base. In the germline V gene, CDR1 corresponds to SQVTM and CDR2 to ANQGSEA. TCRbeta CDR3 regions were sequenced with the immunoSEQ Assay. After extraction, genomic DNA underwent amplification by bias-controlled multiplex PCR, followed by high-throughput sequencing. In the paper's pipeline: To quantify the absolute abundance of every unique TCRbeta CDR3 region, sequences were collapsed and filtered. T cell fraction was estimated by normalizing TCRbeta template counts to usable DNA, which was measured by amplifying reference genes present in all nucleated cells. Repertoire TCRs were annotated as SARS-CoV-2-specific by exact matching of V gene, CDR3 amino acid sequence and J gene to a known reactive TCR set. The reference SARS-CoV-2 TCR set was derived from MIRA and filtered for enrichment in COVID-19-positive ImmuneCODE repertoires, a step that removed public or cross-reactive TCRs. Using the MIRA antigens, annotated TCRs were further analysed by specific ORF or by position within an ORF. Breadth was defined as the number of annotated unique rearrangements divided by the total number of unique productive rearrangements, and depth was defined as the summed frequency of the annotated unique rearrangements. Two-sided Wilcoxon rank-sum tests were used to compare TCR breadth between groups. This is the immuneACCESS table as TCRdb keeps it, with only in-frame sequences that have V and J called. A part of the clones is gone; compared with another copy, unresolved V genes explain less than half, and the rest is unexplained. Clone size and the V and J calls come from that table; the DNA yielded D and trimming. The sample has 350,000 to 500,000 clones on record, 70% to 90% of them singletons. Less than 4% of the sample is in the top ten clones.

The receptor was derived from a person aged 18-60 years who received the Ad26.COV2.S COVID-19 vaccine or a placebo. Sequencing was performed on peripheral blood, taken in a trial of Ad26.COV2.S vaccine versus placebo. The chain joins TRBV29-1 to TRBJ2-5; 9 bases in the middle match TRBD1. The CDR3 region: CSAGQGGEETQYF. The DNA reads TGCAGCGCGGGACAGGGAGGGGAAGAGACCCAGTACTTC.